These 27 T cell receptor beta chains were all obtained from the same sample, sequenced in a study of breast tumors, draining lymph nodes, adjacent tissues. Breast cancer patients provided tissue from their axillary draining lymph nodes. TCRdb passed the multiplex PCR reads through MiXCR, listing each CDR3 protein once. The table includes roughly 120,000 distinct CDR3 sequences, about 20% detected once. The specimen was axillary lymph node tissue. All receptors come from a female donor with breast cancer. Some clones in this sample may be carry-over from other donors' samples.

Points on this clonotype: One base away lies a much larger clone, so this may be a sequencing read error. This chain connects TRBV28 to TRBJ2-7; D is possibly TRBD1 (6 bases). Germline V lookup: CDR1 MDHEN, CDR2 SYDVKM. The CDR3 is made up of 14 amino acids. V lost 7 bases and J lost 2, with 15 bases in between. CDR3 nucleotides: TGTGCCAGCAATGCCGGACAGCTGACCTACGAGCAGTACTTC. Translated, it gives CASNAGQLTYEQYF.

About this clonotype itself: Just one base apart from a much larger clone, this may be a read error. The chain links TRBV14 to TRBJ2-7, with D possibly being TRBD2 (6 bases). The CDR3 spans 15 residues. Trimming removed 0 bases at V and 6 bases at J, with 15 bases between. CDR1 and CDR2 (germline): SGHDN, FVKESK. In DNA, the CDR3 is TGTGCCAGCAGCCAAGATCGCGGGACTTCTTGCGAGCAGTACTTC. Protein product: CASSQDRGTSCEQYF.

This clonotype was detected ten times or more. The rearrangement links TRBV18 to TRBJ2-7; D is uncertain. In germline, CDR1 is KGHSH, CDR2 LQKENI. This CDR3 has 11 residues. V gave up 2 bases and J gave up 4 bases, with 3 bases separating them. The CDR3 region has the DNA TGTGCCAGCTCACCAGGGTACGAGCAGTACTTC. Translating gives CASSPGYEQYF.

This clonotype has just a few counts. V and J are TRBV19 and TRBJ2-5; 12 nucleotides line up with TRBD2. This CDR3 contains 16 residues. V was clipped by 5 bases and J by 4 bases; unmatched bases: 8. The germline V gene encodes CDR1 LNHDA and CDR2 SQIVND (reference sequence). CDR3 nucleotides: TGTGCCAGTAGTCTTAGACTAGCGGGGGTAGGAGAGACCCAGTACTTC. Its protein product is CASSLRLAGVGETQYF.

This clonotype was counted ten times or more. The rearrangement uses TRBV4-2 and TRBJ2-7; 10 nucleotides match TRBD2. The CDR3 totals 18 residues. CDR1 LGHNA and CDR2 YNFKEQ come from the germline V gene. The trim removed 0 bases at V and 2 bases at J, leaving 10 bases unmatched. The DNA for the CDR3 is TGTGCCAGCAGCCAAGAATCGGCTAGCGGGGGCACTACCTACGAGCAGTACTTC. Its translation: CASSQESASGGTTYEQYF.

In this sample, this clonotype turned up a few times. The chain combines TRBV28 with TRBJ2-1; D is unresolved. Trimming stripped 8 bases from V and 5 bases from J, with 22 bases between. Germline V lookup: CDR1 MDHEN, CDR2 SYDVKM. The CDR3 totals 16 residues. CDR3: CASAVWSIPRNNEQFF. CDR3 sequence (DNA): TGTGCCAGCGCAGTTTGGTCTATTCCTCGGAACAATGAGCAGTTCTTC. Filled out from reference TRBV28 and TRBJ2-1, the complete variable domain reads DVKVTQSSRYLVKRTGEKVFLECVQDMDHENMFWYRQDPGLGLRLIYFSYDVKMKEKGDIPEGYSVSREKKERFSLILESASTNQTSMYLCASAVWSIPRNNEQFFGPGTRLTVL.

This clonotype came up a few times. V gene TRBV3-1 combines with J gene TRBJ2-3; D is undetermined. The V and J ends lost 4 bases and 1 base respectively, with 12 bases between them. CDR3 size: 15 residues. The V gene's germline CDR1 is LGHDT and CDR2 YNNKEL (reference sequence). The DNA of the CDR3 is TGTGCCAGCAGCCTCCCGTCCCCTCGCACAGATACGCAGTATTTT. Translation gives CASSLPSPRTDTQYF.

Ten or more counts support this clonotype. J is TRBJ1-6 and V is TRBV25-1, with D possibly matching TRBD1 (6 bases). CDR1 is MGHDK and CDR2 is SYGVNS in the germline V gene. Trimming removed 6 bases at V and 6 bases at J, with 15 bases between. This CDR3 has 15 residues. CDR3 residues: CASRGDTRGNSPLHF. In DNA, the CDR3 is TGTGCCAGCAGGGGTGACACCAGGGGTAATTCACCCCTCCACTTT.

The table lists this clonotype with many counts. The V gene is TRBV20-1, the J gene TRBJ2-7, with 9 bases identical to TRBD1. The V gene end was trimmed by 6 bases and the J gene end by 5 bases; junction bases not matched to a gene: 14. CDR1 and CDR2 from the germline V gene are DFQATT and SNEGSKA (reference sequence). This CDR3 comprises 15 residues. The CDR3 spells CSATDRTGGDHEQYF. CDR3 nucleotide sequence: TGCAGTGCCACTGACCGAACAGGGGGCGATCACGAGCAGTACTTC.

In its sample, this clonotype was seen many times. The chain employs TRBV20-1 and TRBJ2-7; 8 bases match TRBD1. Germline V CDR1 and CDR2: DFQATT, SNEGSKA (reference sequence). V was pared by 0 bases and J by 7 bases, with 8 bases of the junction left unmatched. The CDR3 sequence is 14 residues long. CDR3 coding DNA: TGCAGTGCTAGAGAGGCAGGGGGCATTGGGGAGCAGTACTTC. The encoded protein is CSAREAGGIGEQYF.

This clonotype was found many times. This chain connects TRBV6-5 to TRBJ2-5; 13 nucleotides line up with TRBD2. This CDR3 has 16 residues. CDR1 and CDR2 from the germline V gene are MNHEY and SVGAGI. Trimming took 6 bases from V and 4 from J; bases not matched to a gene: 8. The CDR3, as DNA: TGTGCCAGCAGCTCCGATCGACTAGCGGGGGGAGAGACCCAGTACTTC. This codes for CASSSDRLAGGETQYF.

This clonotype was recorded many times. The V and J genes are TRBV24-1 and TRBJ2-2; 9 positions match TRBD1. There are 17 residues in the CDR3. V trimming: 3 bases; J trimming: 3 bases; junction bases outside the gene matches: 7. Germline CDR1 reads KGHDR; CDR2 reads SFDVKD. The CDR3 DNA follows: TGTGCCACCAGTGATACCCGACAGGGGGTTGACACCGGGGAGCTGTTTTTT. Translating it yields CATSDTRQGVDTGELFF.

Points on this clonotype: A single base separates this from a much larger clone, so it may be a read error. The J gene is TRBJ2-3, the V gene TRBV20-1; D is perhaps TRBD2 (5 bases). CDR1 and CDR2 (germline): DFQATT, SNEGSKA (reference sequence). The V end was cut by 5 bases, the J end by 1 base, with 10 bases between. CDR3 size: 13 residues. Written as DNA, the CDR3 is TGCAGTGCTCTGGGAGACTGCACAGATACGCAGTATTTT. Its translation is CSALGDCTDTQYF.

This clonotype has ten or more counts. CDR3 DNA: TGTGCCAGCAGCTCAGGGACTAGTGGCACCAATGAGCAGTTCTTC. Translation: CASSSGTSGTNEQFF. The chain combines TRBV5-4 with TRBJ2-1, with 8 bases lining up with TRBD2. The CDR3 loop spans 15 amino acids. The junction had 8 bases not matched to a gene; V was cut back by 3 bases and J by 6 bases. CDR1 SGHNT and CDR2 YYREEE come from the germline V gene (reference sequence).

CDR3 sequence reads: CASSLDLAGSTDTQYF. The CDR3 coding sequence is TGTGCCAGCAGCTTGGACCTAGCGGGGAGCACAGATACGCAGTATTTT. This rearrangement joins TRBV5-4 to TRBJ2-3; 9 bases align to TRBD2. Trimming took 0 bases from V and 0 from J; bases not matched to a gene: 2. This CDR3 region has 16 residues. CDR1 and CDR2 from the germline V gene are SGHNT and YYREEE (reference sequence).

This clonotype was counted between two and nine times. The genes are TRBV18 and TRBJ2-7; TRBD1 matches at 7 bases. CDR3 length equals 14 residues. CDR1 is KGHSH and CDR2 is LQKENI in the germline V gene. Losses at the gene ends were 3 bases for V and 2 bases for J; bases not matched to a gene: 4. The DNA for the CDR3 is TGTGCCAGCTCACCGAAGGACAGGACCTACGAGCAGTACTTC. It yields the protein CASSPKDRTYEQYF.

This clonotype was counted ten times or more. The CDR3 here is CSVQEGGSTDTQYF. The CDR3 DNA sequence: TGCAGTGTTCAGGAGGGGGGTAGCACAGATACGCAGTATTTT. The J gene is TRBJ2-3, the V gene TRBV20-1; tentatively, D is TRBD1 or TRBD2 (6 bases each). This CDR3 contains 14 residues. Germline V lookup: CDR1 DFQATT, CDR2 SNEGSKA (reference sequence). The V gene lost 7 bases and the J gene lost 0 bases, with 14 bases spanning the gap.

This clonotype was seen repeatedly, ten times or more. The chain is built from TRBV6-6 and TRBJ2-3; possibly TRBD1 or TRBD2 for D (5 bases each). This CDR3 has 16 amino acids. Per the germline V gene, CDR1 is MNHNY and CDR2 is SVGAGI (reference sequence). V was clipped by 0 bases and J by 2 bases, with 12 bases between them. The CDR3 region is CASSYSKGPYTDTQYF. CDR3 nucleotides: TGTGCCAGCAGTTACTCGAAGGGACCGTACACAGATACGCAGTATTTT.

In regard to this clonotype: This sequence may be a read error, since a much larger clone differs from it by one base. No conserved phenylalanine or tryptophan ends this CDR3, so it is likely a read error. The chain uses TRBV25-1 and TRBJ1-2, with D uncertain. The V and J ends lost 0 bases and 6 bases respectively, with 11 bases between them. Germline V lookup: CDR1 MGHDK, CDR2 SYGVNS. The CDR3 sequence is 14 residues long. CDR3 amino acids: CASSEYGEGNGYTL. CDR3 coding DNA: TGTGCCAGCAGTGAATACGGGGAAGGGAATGGCTACACCCTC.

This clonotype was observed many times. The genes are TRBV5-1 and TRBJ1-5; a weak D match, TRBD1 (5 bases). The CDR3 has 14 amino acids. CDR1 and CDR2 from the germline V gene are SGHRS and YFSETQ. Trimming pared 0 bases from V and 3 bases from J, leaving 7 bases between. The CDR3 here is CASSLAGDNQPQHF. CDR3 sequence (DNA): TGCGCCAGCAGCTTGGCGGGGGACAATCAGCCCCAGCATTTT.

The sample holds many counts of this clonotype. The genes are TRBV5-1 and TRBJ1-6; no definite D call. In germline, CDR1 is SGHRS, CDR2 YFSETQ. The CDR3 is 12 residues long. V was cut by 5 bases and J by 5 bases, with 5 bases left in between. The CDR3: CASRRDNSPLHF. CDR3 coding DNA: TGCGCCAGCAGGCGTGATAATTCACCCCTCCACTTT. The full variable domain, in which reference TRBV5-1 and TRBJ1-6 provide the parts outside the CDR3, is KAGVTQTPRYLIKTRGQQVTLSCSPISGHRSVSWYQQTPGQGLQFLFEYFSETQRNKGNFPGRFSGRQFSNSRSEMNVSTLELGDSALYLCASRRDNSPLHFGNGTRLTVT.

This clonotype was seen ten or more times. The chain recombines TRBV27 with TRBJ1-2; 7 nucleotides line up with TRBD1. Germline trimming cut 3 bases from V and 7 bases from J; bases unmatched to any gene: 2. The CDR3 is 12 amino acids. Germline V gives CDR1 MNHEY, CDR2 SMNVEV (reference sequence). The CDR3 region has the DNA TGTGCCAGCAGTTTCAGGGGGGGTGGCTACACCTTC. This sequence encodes CASSFRGGGYTF.

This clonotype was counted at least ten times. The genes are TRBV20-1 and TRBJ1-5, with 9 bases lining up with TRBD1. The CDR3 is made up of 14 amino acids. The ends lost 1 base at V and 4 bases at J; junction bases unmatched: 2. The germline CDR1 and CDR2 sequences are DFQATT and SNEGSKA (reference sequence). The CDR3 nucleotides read TGCAGTGCTAGAGGGGACAGGGAAAATCAGCCCCAGCATTTT. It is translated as CSARGDRENQPQHF.

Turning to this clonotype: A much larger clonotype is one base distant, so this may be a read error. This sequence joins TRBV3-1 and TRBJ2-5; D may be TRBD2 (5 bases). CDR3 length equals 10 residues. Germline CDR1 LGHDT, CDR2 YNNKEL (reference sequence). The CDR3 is CASGQEVQYF. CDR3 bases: TGTGCCAGCGGCCAGGAGGTCCAGTACTTC.

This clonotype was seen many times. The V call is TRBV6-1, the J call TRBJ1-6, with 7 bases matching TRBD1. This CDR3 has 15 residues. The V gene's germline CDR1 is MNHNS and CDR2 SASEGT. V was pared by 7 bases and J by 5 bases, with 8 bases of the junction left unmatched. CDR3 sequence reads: CASTSGTADNSPLHF. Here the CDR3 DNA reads TGTGCCAGCACCTCCGGGACAGCCGATAATTCACCCCTCCACTTT.

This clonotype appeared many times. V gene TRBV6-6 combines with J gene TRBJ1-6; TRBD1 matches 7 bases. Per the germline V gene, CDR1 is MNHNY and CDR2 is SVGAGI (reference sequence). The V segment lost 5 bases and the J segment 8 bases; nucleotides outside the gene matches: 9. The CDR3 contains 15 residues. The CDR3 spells CASSPSTGRHSPLHF. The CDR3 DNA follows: TGTGCCAGCAGTCCCTCGACAGGGAGGCATTCACCCCTCCACTTT.

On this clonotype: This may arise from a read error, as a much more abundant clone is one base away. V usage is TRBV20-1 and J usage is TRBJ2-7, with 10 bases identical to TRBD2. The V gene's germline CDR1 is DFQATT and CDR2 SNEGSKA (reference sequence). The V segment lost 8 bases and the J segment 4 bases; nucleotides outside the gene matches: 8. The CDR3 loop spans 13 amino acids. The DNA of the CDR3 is TGCAGTTACCTCGGGACTAGCGAATACGAGCAGTACTTC. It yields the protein CSYLGTSEYEQYF.